Listed below are T cell receptor beta chains from one sample, sequenced in a study of cytomegalovirus exposure and HLA in healthy donors. Repertoires were generated with immunoSEQ multiplex PCR, while TCRdb's copy carries only in-frame clones and drops some. The table has around 160,000 clones, approximately 78% seen once. The sequencing sample was made of PBMCs. Receptors originate from a male donor in good health and CMV-seronegative. Each CDR3 is given with its conserved first and last residue. Clone size is stated in some rows and not others, as once, few, many or a class when expanded.

TRBJ2-3 | once | TRBV27 | CASSLQYF
TRBJ2-1 | NA | TRBV27 | CASSSPGAGGGNEQFF
TRBJ1-2 | NA | TRBV7-2 | CASSLDREGYTF
TRBJ1-6 | NA | TRBV7-8 | CASSPRGNNSPLHF
TRBJ2-7 | NA | TRBV18 | CASSGTGTGRYEQYF
TRBJ2-7 | NA | TRBV29-1 | CSARGGTTYEQYF
TRBJ2-1 | NA | TRBV30 | CALGLAGAYEQFF
TRBJ2-3 | NA | TRBV28 | CASIPSGGSTDTQYF
TRBJ2-1 | NA | TRBV28 | CASSLLAGGPDEQFF
TRBJ1-3 | NA | TRBV6-1 | CASSEQGNTIYF
TRBJ1-2 | NA | TRBV28 | CASSTGTGGHYGYTF
TRBJ2-7 | NA | TRBV7-2 | CASSSSAGNYEQYF
TRBJ2-6 | NA | TRBV7-9 | CASSLTTSGANVLTF
TRBJ1-2 | NA | TRBV2 | CASSENGLGYTF
TRBJ2-1 | NA | TRBV29-1 | CSVGQGVRGEQFF
TRBJ2-5 | NA | TRBV11-2 | CASSGGQTKQETQYF
TRBJ1-2 | NA | TRBV5-1 | CASSLLGAEGYTF
TRBJ1-5 | NA | TRBV11-2 | CASSPDRADQPQHF
TRBJ2-1 | NA | TRBV27 | CASSPGLGGSEQFF
TRBJ1-5 | NA | TRBV19 | CASSIWEHSNQPQHF
TRBJ2-7 | NA | TRBV11-2 | CASSKGVADTYSYEQYF
TRBJ2-7 | NA | TRBV7-9 | CASSLVRLAGNEQYF
TRBJ1-1 | NA | TRBV6-1 | CASSERAGNTEAFF
TRBJ1-6 | once | TRBV7-2 | CASSLGWSDTSPLHF
TRBJ2-7 | once | TRBV10-3 | CAITTSGTYEQYF
TRBJ1-2 | NA | TRBV18 | CASSPGGGYGYTF
TRBJ1-2 | few | TRBV28 | CASSPPRGTNYGYTF
TRBJ1-1 | NA | TRBV7-2 | CASSPRGRGNTEAFF
TRBJ1-1 | NA | TRBV2 | CASTDTTGGTEAFF
TRBJ2-5 | NA | TRBV7-2 | CASSAEAGKGQTQYF
TRBJ2-5 | NA | TRBV18 | CASSPQGEETQYF
TRBJ1-1 | once | TRBV5-5 | CASSPGTLGTEAFF
TRBJ2-7 | NA | TRBV7-6 | CASSSPGVAVTYEQYF
TRBJ1-1 | few | TRBV7-2 | CASSSGDRYTEAFF
TRBJ2-7 | NA | TRBV7-3 | CASSLGGGASEQYF
TRBJ2-1 | NA | TRBV12-5 | CASGLVQGTVSYNEQFF
TRBJ2-7 | NA | TRBV27 | CASSLTVGSVEQYF
TRBJ2-6 | NA | TRBV7-9 | CASSRGGGANVLTF
TRBJ1-2 | NA | TRBV7-2 | CASTTGTYGYTF
TRBJ1-1 | NA | TRBV6-6 | CASSYLTTGGSEAFF
TRBJ1-2 | NA | TRBV27 | CASRGHYGYTF
TRBJ2-5 | NA | TRBV28 | CASGASGRRARETQYF
TRBJ2-1 | NA | TRBV4-1 | CASSRLAGGLAYNEQFF
TRBJ2-7 | NA | TRBV19 | CASSPDSVSYEQYF
TRBJ2-7 | NA | TRBV28 | CASSMSYEQYF
TRBJ2-7 | NA | TRBV19 | CASSSGQGSYEQYF
TRBJ2-1 | NA | TRBV6-5 | CASSGQGAVNEQFF
TRBJ1-1 | once | TRBV2 | CASSEALRGNTEAFF
TRBJ2-5 | NA | TRBV6-1 | CASSEARTGIRVETQYF
TRBJ1-4 | NA | TRBV9 | CASSVVGSSEELFF
TRBJ2-2 | NA | TRBV5-1 | CASSLPFPDRGNTGELFF
TRBJ1-2 | NA | TRBV4-1 | CASSQIRDRGGGGYTF
TRBJ1-5 | NA | TRBV15 | CATSRDRGSNQPQHF
TRBJ2-1 | NA | TRBV18 | CASSSDLRRSYNEQFF
TRBJ2-7 | once | TRBV19 | CASSIGTGSYEQYF
TRBJ1-2 | NA | TRBV19 | CASSTTGAYGYTF
TRBJ2-1 | NA | TRBV5-1 | CASSLGLAGVNEQFF
TRBJ1-5 | once | TRBV28 | CASRGGTGSNQPQHF
TRBJ1-2 | NA | TRBV6-5 | CASRARDRAYGYTF
TRBJ2-3 | NA | TRBV7-2 | CASSTPRGTDTQYF